What follows describes a single TCR beta chain. Its antigen is as yet unknown. This record belongs to a study of T cell responses to AZD1222 COVID-19 vaccine. Study results and caveats: Spike-wide vaccine-associated CD4 TCRs dominated at 160-218 and 743-854.

Using immunoSEQ multiplex PCR, the repertoire was profiled, and TCRdb retains in-frame clones only, with some absent. In the table there are 100,000 to 150,000 clones, 86% of which are singletons. Trimming cost V 8 bases and J 0 bases, with 14 bases left between them. The CDR3 is 16 residues long. CDR1 and CDR2 (germline): SNHLY, FYNNEI. The sequence was collected from an adult who received the AZD1222 COVID-19 vaccine. The chain couples TRBV2 to TRBJ1-6; possible D gene TRBD1, 6 bases. This specimen was peripheral blood, taken 28 days after the second AZD1222 dose. The CDR3 nucleotides are TGTGCCAGCGCAGGGGAACGGTTCTCCTATAATTCACCCCTCCACTTT. Protein sequence: CASAGERFSYNSPLHF.